The 17 T cell receptor delta chains in this list originate from one sample, sequenced in a study of gamma-delta T cells after stem cell transplantation. TCRdb re-processed the RT-PCR reads via CATT. The table shows 220 or so delta-chain clones, with 40% to 55% occurring only once. The sample comprised gamma-delta T cells. These TCRs come from a human donor. It is not recorded whose cells these are; they may come from a transplant donor.

About this clone: With a far larger clone one base away, a read error is the likely cause. Other DNA sequences from this sample encode an identical CDR3 as well. The J gene is TRDJ1, the V gene TRDV2, with TRDD3 matching over 9 bases. The CDR3 is made up of 15 amino acids. Germline V gene sequence: CDR1 GEAIGNYY, CDR2 EKD. The CDR3 DNA is TGTGCCTGTGACACCGTTGGGGATACGGCCGATAAACTCATTTTT. Residues: CACDTVGDTADKLIF.

As regards this clone: This may be a read error, as it is one base from a much larger clone. The chain recombines TRDV2 with TRDJ2, with D possibly matching TRDD3 (5 bases). From germline, CDR1 is GEAIGNYY and CDR2 EKD. V was shortened by 2 bases and J by 6 bases, with 21 bases between the two germline ends. CDR3 size: 17 residues. The CDR3 is CACDNVDEGRWAAQLFF. The CDR3 bases are TGTGCCTGTGACAACGTGGACGAGGGCCGCTGGGCAGCACAACTCTTCTTT.

This clone is hyperexpanded in the sample. The rearrangement links TRDV2 to TRDJ1; 13 bases are shared with TRDD3. The CDR3 totals 20 residues. Germline CDR1 and CDR2: GEAIGNYY and EKD. Trimming at V came to 0 bases and at J to 0 bases, leaving 12 bases not matched to a gene. CDR3 sequence (DNA): TGTGCCTGTGACACCGTTTTACTGGGGGATACGCGTGGATACACCGATAAACTCATCTTT. Its translation: CACDTVLLGDTRGYTDKLIF.

Comments on this clone: The sample has other DNA sequences that encode this CDR3 too. The genes are TRDV1 and TRDJ1, with TRDD3 matching over 12 bases. The CDR3 is made up of 23 amino acids. V lost 0 bases, J lost 0 bases, and 20 bases stayed unmatched. In germline, CDR1 is TSWWSYY, CDR2 QGS. The CDR3 region has the DNA TGTGCTCTTGGGGAACTTTCCCGACTCGTACTGGGGGATACTTACTTGTACACCGATAAACTCATCTTT. This translates into CALGELSRLVLGDTYLYTDKLIF.

This clone is judged hyperexpanded (1% or more). Other DNA sequences in the same sample also yield this CDR3. This chain connects TRDV2 to TRDJ1, with 10 nucleotides matching TRDD3. With V trimmed by 0 bases and J by 6 bases, 9 bases remained unmatched. CDR3 size: 16 residues. In germline, CDR1 is GEAIGNYY, CDR2 EKD. The CDR3 here is CACDTGDGGYPNKLIF. CDR3 bases: TGTGCCTGTGACACCGGCGATGGGGGATACCCTAATAAACTCATCTTT.

As regards this clone: A clone one base away is much larger, so this may be a read error. This chain joins TRDV2 and TRDJ3, with 7 bases matching TRDD3. The CDR3 runs 20 residues. CDR1 and CDR2 from the germline V gene are GEAIGNYY and EKD. V dropped 0 bases and J dropped 0; count of bases not matched to a gene: 10. DNA for the CDR3: TGTGCCTGTGACACCCGGGGCGTGGGGGACAGCTCCTGGGACACCCGACAGATGTTTTTC. This sequence encodes CACDTRGVGDSSWDTRQMFF.

This clone is labeled large (0.1 to 1%). The genes are TRDV2 and TRDJ1; 13 bases are a match to TRDD3. V shed 6 bases, J shed 0 bases, and the junction held 12 bases outside the gene matches. Germline CDR1 is GEAIGNYY and CDR2 is EKD. The CDR3 length is 18 residues. The CDR3 DNA reads as TGTGCCTGTAACCAACTGGGGGATACGCGGGAAAACACCGATAAACTCATCTTT. Translating gives CACNQLGDTRENTDKLIF.

Concerning this clone itself: A far larger clone is off by one base, so a read error is likely. Other DNA sequences in this specimen translate into the identical CDR3. The rearrangement links TRDV2 to TRDJ3, with a tentative D call TRDD3 (5 bases). Germline V gene sequence: CDR1 GEAIGNYY, CDR2 EKD. The CDR3 sequence is 19 residues long. CDR3 in amino acids: CACDTVLAPSSWDTRQMFF. CDR3 nucleotides: TGTGCCTGTGACACCGTACTGGCCCCGAGCTCCTGGGACACCCGGCAGATGTTTTTC.

About this clone: Being one base from a much bigger clone, this may be a read error. The chain links TRDV2 to TRDJ3; the match to TRDD3 covers 9 bases. Per germline, CDR1 GEAIGNYY and CDR2 EKD. V lost 2 bases to trimming and J lost 1 base; unmatched junction nucleotides: 8. The CDR3 contains 19 residues. CDR3: CACDSTGGHSSWDTRQMFF. CDR3 nucleotides: TGTGCCTGTGACAGTACTGGGGGACATAGTTCCTGGGACACCCGACAGATGTTTTTC.

Judged by abundance, this clone is hyperexpanded (1% or more). CDR3 coding DNA: TGTGCCTGTGACACAGCTCCGGGCGGCCACCGGAGCTCCTGGGACACCCGACAGATGTTTTTC. Protein sequence: CACDTAPGGHRSSWDTRQMFF. The chain employs TRDV2 and TRDJ3; D gene ambiguous. CDR1 GEAIGNYY and CDR2 EKD come from the germline V gene. V lost 1 base, J lost 0 bases, and 21 bases lay in between. The CDR3 spans 21 residues.

As for this clone: This may be a read error: a much more frequent sequence differs by one nucleotide. The chain combines TRDV2 with TRDJ1; 9 nucleotides match TRDD3. This CDR3 has 19 amino acids. From germline, CDR1 is GEAIGNYY and CDR2 EKD. CDR3 coding DNA: TGTGCCTGTGACAAGGTTCCCGTACTGGGGGACACGTACACCAATAAACTCATCTTT. This gives the protein CACDKVPVLGDTYTNKLIF.

Points on this clone: This likely traces to a read error, being one base from a far larger clone. This chain links TRDV2 with TRDJ3; D gene ambiguous. The CDR3 has 21 residues. Germline values: CDR1 GEAIGNYY, CDR2 EKD. This chain's CDR3 is CACDTAPGGHRSSRDTRQMFF. The CDR3 nucleotides read TGTGCCTGTGACACAGCTCCGGGCGGCCACCGGAGCTCCCGGGACACCCGACAGATGTTTTTC.

With regard to this clone: This may be a read error, as it is one base from a much larger clone. J is TRDJ1 and V is TRDV2; TRDD3 matches at 13 bases. The CDR3 is 19 amino acids. Trimming removed 2 bases from V and 4 bases from J; junction bases left unmatched: 15. Per the germline V gene, CDR1 is GEAIGNYY and CDR2 is EKD. The CDR3 coding sequence is TGTGCCTGTGACAGCCTCCTGGATACTGGGGGATACGACAGCGATAAACTCATCTTT. Translation: CACDSLLDTGGYDSDKLIF.

Remarks on this clone: Just one base apart from a much larger clone, this may be a read error. The rearrangement joins TRDV2 to TRDJ3, with 7 positions matching TRDD3. Per the germline V gene, CDR1 is GEAIGNYY and CDR2 is EKD. CDR3 length equals 22 residues. CDR3 sequence: CACDTYGLGIDPSSWGTRQMFF. CDR3 DNA sequence: TGTGCCTGTGACACCTATGGACTGGGGATCGACCCTAGCTCCTGGGGCACCCGACAGATGTTTTTC.

By share of the sample, this clone is hyperexpanded. The sample has other DNA sequences that encode this CDR3 too. V gene TRDV2 combines with J gene TRDJ1; the match to TRDD3 covers 9 bases. This CDR3 has 15 residues. V shed 0 bases, J shed 3 bases, and the junction held 4 bases outside the gene matches. Per germline, CDR1 GEAIGNYY and CDR2 EKD. The CDR3: CACDTVGDTADKLIF. The CDR3 region has the DNA TGTGCCTGTGACACCGTTGGGGATACGGCCGATAAACTCATCTTT.

Comment on this clone: This probably arose from a read error, given a far larger clone one base away. The chain is built from TRDV2 and TRDJ1; 9 bases fit TRDD3. Germline V gene lookup returns CDR1 GEAIGNYY and CDR2 EKD. V trimming: 0 bases; J trimming: 6 bases; junction bases outside the gene matches: 7. This CDR3 spans 15 amino acids. The CDR3 DNA follows: TGTGCCTGTGACACCGTTGGGGATACGGCCAATAAACTCATCTTT. Translated, it gives CACDTVGDTANKLIF.

This clone was counted a single time. This probably arose from a read error, given a far larger clone one base away. The CDR3 bases are TGTGCCTGTGACACTGGAACTGGGGGTTCTCTCTTAAGCTCCTGGGACACCCGACAGACGTTTTTC. It codes for CACDTGTGGSLLSSWDTRQTFF. The V gene is TRDV2, the J gene TRDJ3; 8 bases match TRDD3. The germline V gene encodes CDR1 GEAIGNYY and CDR2 EKD. The CDR3 is 22 amino acids.